What follows describes a single T cell receptor (beta chain). This sample is part of a study of cytomegalovirus exposure and HLA in healthy donors. V shed 2 bases and J 4 bases; nucleotides not matched to a gene: 4. The germline V gene has CDR1 SGHNT and CDR2 YYREEE (reference sequence). The CDR3 runs 16 residues. The PCR ran on 60 Vbeta and 13 Jbeta primers. Generated by immunoSEQ multiplex PCR, the TCRdb table keeps only in-frame clones and is missing some. The table lists roughly 90,000 clones, roughly 82% of them singletons. The sequencing input was PBMCs. This receptor was taken from a young man in good health and CMV-seropositive. The rearrangement uses TRBV5-4 and TRBJ2-3; 13 nucleotides agree with TRBD2. The CDR3 spells CASSLKLAGGPDTQYF. The CDR3, as DNA: TGTGCCAGCAGCTTAAAACTAGCGGGAGGGCCAGATACGCAGTATTTT.